The 27 T cell receptor beta chains below all came from one sample that was sequenced in a study of blood T cell repertoires in COVID-19. Assay used: immunoSEQ multiplex PCR; TCRdb lists only in-frame clones, some missing. The table includes fewer than 80,000 clones, roughly 76% detected once. Source material: peripheral blood. Receptor source: a human donor in a cohort sampled during active COVID-19.

The rearrangement joins TRBV11-1 to TRBJ2-2; 7 bases line up with TRBD1. There are 15 residues in the CDR3. The J segment lost 5 bases and the V segment lost 6 bases, leaving 9 bases of the junction unmatched. CDR1 and CDR2 (germline): SGHAT, FQDESV (reference sequence). CDR3 loop: CASSQTGSGTGELFF. The CDR3 region has the DNA TGTGCCAGCAGTCAGACAGGGAGTGGAACCGGGGAGCTGTTTTTT.

The chain combines TRBV6-4 with TRBJ2-3; D uncertain. Per the germline V gene, CDR1 is MRHNA and CDR2 is SNTAGT. V was cut by 4 bases and J by 0 bases, with 5 bases left in between. The CDR3 is made up of 13 amino acids. The CDR3 coding sequence is TGTGCCAGCAGTGTGGCTAGCACAGATACGCAGTATTTT. Encoded protein: CASSVASTDTQYF.

J is TRBJ2-7 and V is TRBV20-1; a weak D match, TRBD1 (5 bases). Germline V gene sequence: CDR1 DFQATT, CDR2 SNEGSKA (reference sequence). This CDR3 region has 11 residues. Between the trimmed V and J ends, which lost 6 bases and 5 bases, there was a span of 11 bases. The CDR3 nucleotides are TGCAGTGCGAAACAGGTTGACGAGCAGTACTTC. It yields the protein CSAKQVDEQYF.

The chain links TRBV5-1 to TRBJ2-7, with 7 positions matching TRBD1. Unmatched junction bases numbered 14, after V lost 4 bases and J lost 7 bases. The CDR3 extends over 15 amino acids. Germline assignment: CDR1 SGHRS and CDR2 YFSETQ. In DNA, the CDR3 is TGCGCCAGCAGCCTAGACCCGACAGGGTATCGGGAGCAGTACTTC. This translates into CASSLDPTGYREQYF.

The J gene is TRBJ2-5, the V gene TRBV7-8; 7 positions match TRBD2. The CDR3 consists of 15 residues. V lost 2 bases, J lost 1 base, and 4 bases stayed unmatched. The V gene's germline CDR1 is SGHVS and CDR2 FQNEAQ. This CDR3 is CASSLMAGVQETQYF. The CDR3 nucleotides are TGTGCCAGCAGCTTAATGGCGGGGGTCCAAGAGACCCAGTACTTC.

This clone was seen only a few times. This rearrangement joins TRBV3-1 (or the pseudogene TRBV3-2) to TRBJ2-2; possibly TRBD2 for D (5 bases). The V gene lost 7 bases and the J gene lost 5 bases, with 14 bases spanning the gap. The germline V gene has CDR1 LGHDT and CDR2 YNNKEL (reference sequence). This CDR3 has 14 residues. The CDR3 DNA follows: TGTGCCAGCAAGGTAGCTAGCTGGACCGGGGAGCTGTTTTTT. This translates into CASKVASWTGELFF.

The V and J genes are TRBV2 and TRBJ2-2; the D is unclear. CDR1 SNHLY and CDR2 FYNNEI come from the germline V gene. This CDR3 has 14 residues. V dropped 6 bases and J dropped 10 bases, with 18 bases sitting between them. The CDR3 reads CASRPHGQPLELFF. CDR3 DNA sequence: TGTGCCAGCAGACCTCATGGGCAGCCATTGGAGCTGTTTTTT.

V usage is TRBV18 and J usage is TRBJ1-5; D remains ambiguous. CDR1 and CDR2 (germline): KGHSH, LQKENI. The CDR3 totals 12 residues. The ends were cut back, 5 bases at V and 4 bases at J, with 6 bases in the middle. CDR3 residues: CASSGLNQPQHF. CDR3 DNA: TGTGCCAGCTCAGGGCTAAATCAGCCCCAGCATTTT.

The V and J genes are TRBV2 and TRBJ2-7; 13 bases line up with TRBD2. The CDR3 runs 15 residues. Germline lookup yields CDR1 SNHLY and CDR2 FYNNEI. With V trimmed by 7 bases and J by 4 bases, 7 bases remained unmatched. CDR3 sequence: CASKTGLAGVYEQYF. The CDR3 coding sequence is TGTGCCAGCAAAACAGGACTAGCGGGGGTTTACGAGCAGTACTTC.

In DNA form, the CDR3 reads TGCGCCAGCAGCCAAGTCCACACAGGGGTAGCGTACAATGAGCAGTTCTTC. This encodes CASSQVHTGVAYNEQFF. The rearrangement links TRBV4-1 to TRBJ2-1, with 7 bases matching TRBD1. The V gene's germline CDR1 is MGHRA and CDR2 YSYEKL. With 1 base clipped from V and 4 bases from J, the junction kept 10 bases outside the gene matches. This CDR3 comprises 17 residues.

The rearrangement joins TRBV7-2 to TRBJ2-2; 8 bases are a match to TRBD1. The CDR3 is 16 amino acids. The V gene end was trimmed by 8 bases and the J gene end by 4 bases; junction bases not matched to a gene: 12. Per the germline V gene, CDR1 is SGHTA and CDR2 is FQGNSA. This CDR3 reads CASAPGGAGGTGELFF. In DNA, the CDR3 is TGTGCCAGCGCGCCAGGGGGCGCAGGCGGCACCGGGGAGCTGTTTTTT.

V gene TRBV12-3 or TRBV12-4 combines with J gene TRBJ2-1, with 8 bases identical to TRBD1. This CDR3 is 12 amino acids long. V was pared by 6 bases and J by 15 bases, with 10 bases of the junction left unmatched. The CDR3 reads CASSLTRGQAFF. As DNA, the CDR3 is TGTGCCAGCAGCCTCACCCGGGGACAGGCGTTCTTC.

The V and J genes are TRBV6-4 and TRBJ1-6; D may be TRBD1 (6 bases). CDR3 size: 14 residues. CDR1 and CDR2 (germline): MRHNA, SNTAGT. Between the trimmed V and J ends, which lost 6 bases and 8 bases, there was a span of 14 bases. The CDR3 nucleotides are TGTGCCAGCAGCCGGGACACCGGGGATTCACCCCTCCACTTT. Amino acids: CASSRDTGDSPLHF.

This clone has only a few counts. The chain combines TRBV21-1 with TRBJ2-7; TRBD1 was called by the table and not checked on the DNA. TRBV21-1 is recorded as a pseudogene. This CDR3 is built from 15 residues. The CDR3 DNA is TGTGCCAGCAGCAAAGCAAGGACAGGGGTTTACGAGCAGTACTTC. It is translated as CASSKARTGVYEQYF.

The chain carries TRBV7-2 and TRBJ2-5; D might be TRBD1 (6 bases). With 1 base removed from V and 7 bases from J, the gap between germline ends came to 13 bases. This CDR3 has 14 residues. The germline V gene encodes CDR1 SGHTA and CDR2 FQGNSA. The CDR3 DNA follows: TGTGCCAGCAGCTTAGACAGGGTGATCGGGACCCAGTACTTC. This codes for CASSLDRVIGTQYF.

This clone has only a few counts. The chain links TRBV6-5 to TRBJ1-5; D not certain. Trimming cost V 8 bases and J 0 bases, with 14 bases left between them. Looked up from germline, CDR1 is MNHEY and CDR2 is SVGAGI. This CDR3 has 15 amino acids. The CDR3 DNA reads TGTGCCAGCGCTCTCGAGGGAAATAGCAATCAGCCCCAGCATTTT. This translates into CASALEGNSNQPQHF.

The gene calls are TRBV10-3 and TRBJ2-1; TRBD2 agrees at 12 bases. Per germline, CDR1 ENHRY and CDR2 SYGVKD. After removal of 2 bases from V and 0 bases from J, the junction contained 5 bases not matched to a gene. This CDR3 contains 18 residues. The CDR3 spells CAISEGLAGSSSYNEQFF. The CDR3 nucleotides read TGTGCCATCAGTGAGGGACTAGCGGGGTCGAGCTCCTACAATGAGCAGTTCTTC.

The chain couples TRBV7-8 to TRBJ1-5; D remains unclear. The length of the CDR3 is 13 residues. From germline, CDR1 is SGHVS and CDR2 FQNEAQ. The V end lost 1 base, the J end lost 5 bases, and 6 bases lay between the germline ends. The CDR3 DNA is TGTGCCAGCAGCTTAGGCCGCGATCAGCCCCAGCATTTT. Translating it yields CASSLGRDQPQHF. Full variable domain (rest looked up from reference TRBV7-8 and TRBJ1-5): GAGVSQSPRYKVAKRGQDVALRCDPISGHVSLFWYQQALGQGPEFLTYFQNEAQLDKSGLPSDRFFAERPEGSVSTLKIQRTQQEDSAVYLCASSLGRDQPQHFGDGTRLSIL.

CDR3 DNA: TGTGCCAGTAGTCCAGATTACTACTCCTACGAGCAGTACTTC. Amino acid sequence: CASSPDYYSYEQYF. J is TRBJ2-7 and V is TRBV19, with unresolved D. CDR1 and CDR2 (germline): LNHDA, SQIVND (reference sequence). The ends were cut back, 5 bases at V and 0 bases at J, with 11 bases in the middle. The CDR3 has 14 amino acids.

The chain combines TRBV7-2 with TRBJ1-2; TRBD1 matches 11 bases. V was pared by 5 bases and J by 8 bases, with 4 bases of the junction left unmatched. The V gene's germline CDR1 is SGHTA and CDR2 FQGNSA. This CDR3 comprises 13 residues. As DNA, the CDR3 is TGTGCCAGCAGCGGACAGGGGGCGCAGGGCTACACCTTC. Translation: CASSGQGAQGYTF.

V and J are TRBV28 and TRBJ2-3; 12 bases map to TRBD2. CDR1 and CDR2 from the germline V gene are MDHEN and SYDVKM. The CDR3 totals 16 residues. With 8 bases clipped from V and 6 bases from J, the junction kept 12 bases outside the gene matches. This chain's CDR3 is CASSRGASGGEDTQYF. The CDR3 DNA reads as TGTGCCAGCTCCCGCGGGGCTAGCGGGGGGGAGGATACGCAGTATTTT.

The rearrangement links TRBV6-2 or TRBV6-3 to TRBJ1-1, with D perhaps matching TRBD1 (6 bases). Germline V lookup: CDR1 MNHEY, CDR2 SVGEGT. The CDR3 totals 13 residues. The germline V and J ends were trimmed by 6 bases and 5 bases, with 13 bases remaining between them. Here the CDR3 reads CASSKAGETEAFF. Here the CDR3 DNA reads TGTGCCAGCAGCAAGGCAGGGGAAACTGAAGCTTTCTTT.

The J gene is TRBJ1-6, the V gene TRBV30; maybe TRBD1 (6 bases). V lost 5 bases and J lost 6, with 11 bases in between. This CDR3 has 13 amino acids. Germline lookup yields CDR1 GTSNPN and CDR2 SVGIG (reference sequence). The DNA for the CDR3 is TGTGCCTGGGAAGGACAGCTTAATTCACCCCTCCACTTT. Its translation is CAWEGQLNSPLHF.

This clone was seen only a few times. V gene TRBV18 combines with J gene TRBJ2-3; D is possibly TRBD2 (5 bases). Per germline, CDR1 KGHSH and CDR2 LQKENI. The CDR3 extends over 17 amino acids. With 0 bases removed from V and 2 bases from J, the gap between germline ends came to 15 bases. In nucleotides, the CDR3 is TGTGCCAGCTCACCACCGAGGGCGGGTGGAGACACAGATACGCAGTATTTT. Protein sequence: CASSPPRAGGDTDTQYF.

The genes are TRBV2 and TRBJ2-1; D call uncertain. The CDR3 is made up of 16 amino acids. V lost 3 bases and J 4 bases, leaving 16 bases between the germline ends. Germline assignment: CDR1 SNHLY and CDR2 FYNNEI. CDR3 residues: CASSDMVRSGYNEQFF. CDR3 DNA sequence: TGTGCCAGCAGTGATATGGTTAGGTCAGGATACAATGAGCAGTTCTTC.

The chain links TRBV5-1 to TRBJ2-3, with 7 bases lining up with TRBD1. Trimming at V came to 4 bases and at J to 4 bases, leaving 15 bases not matched to a gene. The CDR3 contains 17 residues. Germline CDR1 is SGHRS and CDR2 is YFSETQ. The CDR3 is CASSPIRLDRVSDTQYF. CDR3 in DNA: TGCGCCAGCAGCCCCATTCGACTTGACAGGGTTTCAGATACGCAGTATTTT.

The chain couples TRBV20-1 to TRBJ2-5, with 11 bases that match TRBD1. CDR1 is DFQATT, CDR2 SNEGSKA, per germline (reference sequence). This CDR3 is built from 10 residues. The CDR3 coding sequence is TGCAGCGGGACAGGGGGGACCCAGTACTTC. Its protein product is CSGTGGTQYF.